This TCR beta chain was identified in a study of OX40 agonist ivuxolimab in advanced cancers. The wider study: From about 20 to 79 years was the age range, with a mean of around 57 years, and 70% to 85% were male. Study conclusions and caveats: Fewer expanded clones were found on average in CD4+ than in CD8+ T cells.

A word on this clone: Its antigen is still unknown.

CDR1 is SGHRS, CDR2 YFSETQ, per germline. The CDR3 runs to 15 residues. Trimming took 1 base from V and 12 from J; bases not matched to a gene: 11. Assay used: immunoSEQ multiplex PCR; TCRdb lists only in-frame clones, some missing. The sample records some 19,000 clones, around 78% being singletons. This clonotype was obtained from an adult with an advanced solid tumor such as melanoma, head and neck, liver or kidney cancer. The sample in question was CD4+ or CD8+ T cells sorted from blood, obtained in a trial of the OX40 agonist ivuxolimab. V and J are TRBV5-1 and TRBJ2-1, with 9 bases lining up with TRBD2. The CDR3 reads CASSLSSGGPKGQFF. Written as DNA, the CDR3 is TGCGCCAGCAGCTTGAGTAGCGGGGGACCGAAAGGGCAGTTCTTC.